This T cell receptor (beta chain) was recovered during a study of blood T cells in healthy people across ages. Study outcomes and limitations: PBMC samples, being unsorted, prevented any conclusive comparison of naive and antigen-experienced cells.

The authors ran a second PCR of roughly 6 to 12 cycles using a sample-barcoded 5' primer and a J-beta primer mix. TCRdb analysed the 5' RACE reads with MiXCR anew, one entry per CDR3 protein. The table has 1,500,000 or so distinct CDR3 sequences, approximately 39% seen once. There are 14 residues in the CDR3. Germline V gene data show CDR1 as SGDLS and CDR2 as YYNGEE. Trimming pared 0 bases from V and 7 bases from J, leaving 11 bases between. With regard to this clonotype: The antigen is unknown.

This TCR derives from a woman aged 18-35 years in good health. Source material: blood. The chain uses TRBV9 and TRBJ1-5; tentative D call: TRBD1 (5 bases). CDR3 nucleotides: TGTGCCAGCAGCGTAGGGGAGGGGTTCCAGCCCCAGCATTTT. Residues: CASSVGEGFQPQHF.